This T cell receptor beta chain was sequenced during a study of graft-versus-host responses after intestinal transplantation. Overall study context: Induction using anti-thymocyte globulin, followed by tacrolimus and steroids for approximately 3 years, was given to all recipients. Findings and caveats of the study: Allograft graft-versus-host to host-versus-graft clonal ratios ran high in patients with graft-donor T cell macrochimerism. Researchers found peak circulating GvH clone levels linked to early post-transplant HvG declines. Some GvH clones appeared in ileal mucosa or blood before recipient bone marrow.

This CDR3 contains 11 residues. V gave up 6 bases and J gave up 8 bases, with 8 bases separating them. Germline V gene lookup returns CDR1 MNHEY and CDR2 SVGAGI. Comment on this clone: No antigen is known for it.

Some clones are missing from TCRdb's copy, which holds only in-frame ones; the method was immunoSEQ multiplex PCR. The sample carries about 100,000 clones, roughly 87% recorded once. This chain uses TRBV6-5 with TRBJ2-1; the D is unclear. The sequence was collected from a human donor who was the organ donor for an intestinal transplant. Here the sequenced sample was unstimulated CD4+ T cells sorted from spleen or lymph node cells, taken before transplant. The CDR3: CASSRGHEQFF. The CDR3 coding sequence is TGTGCCAGCAGCCGCGGCCATGAGCAGTTCTTC.